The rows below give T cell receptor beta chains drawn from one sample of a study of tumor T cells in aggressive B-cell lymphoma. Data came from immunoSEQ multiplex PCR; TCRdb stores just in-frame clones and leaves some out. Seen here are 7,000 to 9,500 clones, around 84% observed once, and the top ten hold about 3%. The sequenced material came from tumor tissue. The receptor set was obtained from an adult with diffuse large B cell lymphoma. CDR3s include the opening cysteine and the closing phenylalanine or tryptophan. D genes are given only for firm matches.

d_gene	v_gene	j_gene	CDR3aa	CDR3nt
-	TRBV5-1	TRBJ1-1	CASSLGGGDTEAFF	TGCGCCAGCAGCTTGGGAGGGGGAGACACTGAAGCTTTCTTT
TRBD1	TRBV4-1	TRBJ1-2	CASRTGVLANYGYTF	TGCGCCAGCCGGACAGGGGTTCTAGCCAACTATGGCTACACCTTC
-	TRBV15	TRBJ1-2	CATSRDTGAPVYGYTF	TGTGCCACCAGCAGAGATACAGGAGCCCCTGTTTATGGCTACACCTTC
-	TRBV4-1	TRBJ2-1	CASSQDRVSYNEQFF	TGCGCCAGCAGCCAAGATCGGGTCTCCTACAATGAGCAGTTCTTC
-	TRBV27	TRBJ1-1	CASSFRDRSTEAFF	TGTGCCAGCAGTTTCCGGGATAGATCCACTGAAGCTTTCTTT
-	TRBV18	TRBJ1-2	CASSPGIGGYGYTF	TGTGCCAGCTCACCCGGGATAGGGGGCTATGGCTACACCTTC
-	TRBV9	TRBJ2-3	CASSSDNRLTDTQYF	TGTGCCAGCAGCTCGGACAACCGACTCACAGATACGCAGTATTTT
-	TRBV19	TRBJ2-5	CASRTLYQETQYF	TGTGCCAGTAGGACTTTATACCAAGAGACCCAGTACTTC
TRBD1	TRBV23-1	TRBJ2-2	CASRVGQAGGNTGELFF	TGCGCCAGCAGAGTGGGACAGGCTGGGGGTAACACCGGGGAGCTGTTTTTT
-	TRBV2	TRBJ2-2	CASSVWGENTGELFF	TGTGCCAGCAGTGTGTGGGGAGAAAACACCGGGGAGCTGTTTTTT
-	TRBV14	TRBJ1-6	CASSQAPGSSPLHF	TGTGCCAGCAGCCAGGCCCCAGGGTCCTCACCCCTCCACTTT
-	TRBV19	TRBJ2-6	CASLRGFQSSGANVLTF	TGTGCCAGTCTCCGAGGGTTCCAGAGCTCTGGGGCCAACGTCCTGACTTTC
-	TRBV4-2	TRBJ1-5	CASSQDVKGANQPQHF	TGTGCCAGCAGCCAAGATGTGAAAGGGGCGAATCAGCCCCAGCATTTT
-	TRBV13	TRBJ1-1	CASSFQGGTEAFF	TGTGCCAGCAGCTTTCAGGGAGGGACTGAAGCTTTCTTT